A selection of T cell receptor beta chains follows, all from one sample in a study of blood T cell repertoires in COVID-19. Repertoires were generated with immunoSEQ multiplex PCR, while TCRdb's copy carries only in-frame clones and drops some. The repertoire includes 200,000 or so clones, roughly 82% of them detected once, and about 2.1% sits in the top ten. Sequencing was performed on peripheral blood. These receptors originate from a man aged 35 to 55 who had recovered from COVID-19. CDR3s include the opening cysteine and the closing phenylalanine or tryptophan. The D gene is left open where the match is weak. Expanded clones get a size class; other rows say once, few or many, or leave the size out.

j_gene	v_gene	d_gene	abundance	CDR3nt	CDR3aa
TRBJ2-3	TRBV4-3	TRBD2	-	TGCGCCAGCAGCCAGGGGCTAGCGGGAGGGGATACGCAGTATTTT	CASSQGLAGGDTQYF
TRBJ1-2	TRBV7-2	TRBD1	-	TGTGCCAGCAGCCCGACCAGGGGGGTCTACACCTTC	CASSPTRGVYTF
TRBJ1-1	TRBV5-4	-	-	TGTGCCAGCAGCTTGGATCCAAGAGGCACTGAAGCTTTCTTT	CASSLDPRGTEAFF
TRBJ2-7	TRBV4-1	TRBD2	-	TGCGCCAGCAGCCAAGATCTAGCGGGAGGCTACGAGCAGTACTTC	CASSQDLAGGYEQYF
TRBJ2-1	TRBV24-1	TRBD1	-	TGTGCCACCAGTGACATGCCCCTCTACAGGGGCAACTACAATGAGCAGTTCTTC	CATSDMPLYRGNYNEQFF
TRBJ2-5	TRBV24-1	TRBD1	-	TGTGCCACCAGTGATCCGGACAGGGGGTATGAGACCCAGTACTTC	CATSDPDRGYETQYF
TRBJ2-3	TRBV5-8	TRBD1	-	TGTGCCAGCAGCTTGGGTGGACAGGGGTACACAGATACGCAGTATTTT	CASSLGGQGYTDTQYF
TRBJ1-5	TRBV20-1	-	-	TGCAGTGCTAGTACGGGGTCGTTGAGGAGCAATCAGCCCCAGCATTTT	CSASTGSLRSNQPQHF
TRBJ1-2	TRBV5-5	-	few	TGTGCCAGCAGCTCCGGGACTTTCACTGGCTACACCTTC	CASSSGTFTGYTF
TRBJ2-1	TRBV12-3/TRBV12-4	-	-	TGTGCCAGCAGCCCCGGTCTTCGAAATGAGCAGTTCTTC	CASSPGLRNEQFF
TRBJ1-2	TRBV10-3	TRBD1	-	TGTGCCATCAGTGGGACAGGGCAACTTTATGGCTACACCTTC	CAISGTGQLYGYTF
TRBJ2-1	TRBV29-1	TRBD2	-	TGCAGCGTTGGTCCGGGACTAGCGGGAGTAGGAGGGTCCTACAATGAGCAGTTCTTC	CSVGPGLAGVGGSYNEQFF
TRBJ2-7	TRBV3-1/TRBV3-2	-	-	TGTGCCAGCAGCCAAGAGGGGAGGTCCTACGAGCAGTACTTC	CASSQEGRSYEQYF
TRBJ2-7	TRBV5-5	TRBD1	-	TGTGCCAGCAGCTTAAGACAGGGGATATCCTACGAGCAGTACTTC	CASSLRQGISYEQYF
TRBJ1-1	TRBV18	TRBD1	-	TGTGCCAGCTCACTACTGACAGGGGAGTTATCTGAAGCTTTCTTT	CASSLLTGELSEAFF
TRBJ1-5	TRBV18	-	-	TGTGCCAGCTCACCAGGGACGGAAGGGGGATTGGGGCCCCAGCATTTT	CASSPGTEGGLGPQHF
TRBJ1-1	TRBV29-1	TRBD1	-	TGCAGCACCTACAGGGGCGTAGACACTGAAGCTTTCTTT	CSTYRGVDTEAFF
TRBJ2-1	TRBV3-1/TRBV3-2	TRBD2	-	TGTGCCAGCAGCCTCCCCATGGCGGGGGGAATCAATGAGCAGTTCTTC	CASSLPMAGGINEQFF
TRBJ2-2	TRBV7-2	TRBD1	-	TGTGCCAGCAGCTTCCTTGGACAGGGTGCCGGGGAGCTGTTTTTT	CASSFLGQGAGELFF
TRBJ1-1	TRBV9	-	-	TGTGCCAGCAGCGTACTACAGGGTAGAGCTTTCTTT	CASSVLQGRAFF
TRBJ2-3	TRBV25-1	-	-	TGTGCCAGCAGTCTTAGCACAGATACGCAGTATTTT	CASSLSTDTQYF
TRBJ2-1	TRBV7-9	-	once	TGTGCCAGCAGCTTAGCGGGTTGGGGGCGCGGCAATGAGCAGTTCTTC	CASSLAGWGRGNEQFF